A selection of T cell receptor beta chains follows, all from one sample in a study of blood T cell repertoires in COVID-19. Some clones are missing from TCRdb's copy, which holds only in-frame ones; the method was immunoSEQ multiplex PCR. The top ten clones hold about an eighth of a sample with about 140,000 clones, roughly 82% of them seen once. Sequencing was performed on peripheral blood. The receptors here all came from a man aged 80 or over with acute or convalescent COVID-19. CDR3s include the opening cysteine and the closing phenylalanine or tryptophan. Each record gives: J gene, D gene, V gene, clone size, CDR3 length, CDR3 protein, CDR3 DNA. D genes are given only for firm matches. For some rows the clone size is stated as once, few or many, or as a class when expanded; others skip it.

TRBJ1-5 | NA | TRBV28 | NA | 14 | CASSFRGGYQPQHF | TGTGCCAGCAGTTTCAGGGGAGGGTATCAGCCCCAGCATTTT
TRBJ2-2 | TRBD1 | TRBV11-3 | NA | 15 | CASSSGQGAAGELFF | TGTGCCAGCAGCTCCGGACAGGGGGCCGCCGGGGAGCTGTTTTTT
TRBJ1-3 | TRBD1 | TRBV19 | NA | 17 | CASSLPGQGPSGNTIYF | TGTGCCAGTAGTTTGCCGGGACAGGGGCCCTCTGGAAACACCATATATTTT
TRBJ2-1 | NA | TRBV15 | NA | 15 | CATSRGGQIYNEQFF | TGTGCCACCAGCAGAGGAGGACAAATTTACAATGAGCAGTTCTTC
TRBJ1-6 | NA | TRBV6-2/TRBV6-3 | NA | 15 | CASSPTGRWDSPLHF | TGTGCCAGCAGTCCAACAGGCCGATGGGATTCACCCCTCCACTTT
TRBJ1-3 | NA | TRBV11-3 | NA | 16 | CASSYYEAGTWCTIYF | TGTGCCAGCAGCTATTACGAAGCCGGGACTTGGTGCACCATATATTTT
TRBJ2-1 | TRBD2 | TRBV6-4 | NA | 16 | CASSESLAGDHNEQFF | TGTGCCAGCAGTGAATCCCTAGCGGGGGACCACAATGAGCAGTTCTTC
TRBJ1-1 | NA | TRBV6-6 | NA | 14 | CASTLPSLGGEAFF | TGTGCCAGCACTCTCCCCTCATTGGGGGGTGAAGCTTTCTTT
TRBJ2-7 | NA | TRBV7-2 | few | 14 | CASSSTGLSYEQYF | TGTGCCAGCAGCTCCACAGGCTTGTCCTACGAGCAGTACTTC
TRBJ2-3 | TRBD2 | TRBV2 | NA | 16 | CASSEVGGGAGDTQYF | TGTGCCAGCAGTGAAGTCGGCGGGGGGGCTGGAGATACGCAGTATTTT
TRBJ1-1 | TRBD1 | TRBV7-2 | NA | 15 | CASSLGGQGSTEAFF | TGTGCCAGCAGCTTAGGGGGACAGGGGTCCACTGAAGCTTTCTTT
TRBJ2-2 | NA | TRBV5-1 | few | 16 | CASSLGSGANTGELFF | TGCGCCAGCAGCTTGGGGTCAGGGGCGAACACCGGGGAGCTGTTTTTT
TRBJ1-5 | NA | TRBV3-1/TRBV3-2 | NA | 15 | CASSQARGGNQPQHF | TGTGCCAGCAGCCAAGCCAGGGGAGGCAATCAGCCCCAGCATTTT
TRBJ2-2 | TRBD2 | TRBV9 | once | 21 | CASSYGAGLDTSRFNTGELFF | TGTGCCAGCAGCTATGGAGCGGGACTAGACACCTCACGCTTCAACACCGGGGAGCTGTTTTTT
TRBJ2-5 | NA | TRBV6-1 | NA | 15 | CASSEAHGGIETQYF | TGTGCCAGCAGTGAAGCGCACGGAGGCATTGAGACCCAGTACTTC
TRBJ2-3 | NA | TRBV2 | once | 14 | CASRVQPSTDTQYF | TGTGCCAGCAGGGTACAGCCTAGCACAGATACGCAGTATTTT
TRBJ1-6 | NA | TRBV2 | NA | 15 | CASTNSGMFGSPLHF | TGTGCCAGCACAAACTCAGGGATGTTTGGTTCACCCCTCCACTTT
TRBJ2-2 | NA | TRBV2 | NA | 14 | CASSPKGEIGELFF | TGTGCCAGCAGCCCTAAAGGGGAAATCGGGGAGCTGTTTTTT
TRBJ2-2 | TRBD1 | TRBV6-5 | NA | 16 | CASSYWDSSYTGELFF | TGTGCCAGCAGTTACTGGGACAGCTCATACACCGGGGAGCTGTTTTTT
TRBJ1-4 | NA | TRBV4-3 | NA | 18 | CASSQEWNRATTNEKLFF | TGCGCCAGCAGCCAAGAATGGAACAGGGCCACAACTAATGAAAAACTGTTTTTT
TRBJ1-2 | NA | TRBV2 | NA | 15 | CASSEALAGLVGYTF | TGTGCCAGCAGTGAAGCGCTCGCAGGGCTTGTCGGCTACACCTTC
TRBJ1-2 | NA | TRBV5-5 | NA | 14 | CASSWVDDQGGYTF | TGTGCCAGCAGCTGGGTAGACGATCAGGGAGGCTACACCTTC